Presented here are 10 T cell receptor beta chains from one specimen sequenced in a study of breast tumors, draining lymph nodes, adjacent tissues (dated by TCRdb to 2016 to 2017). The library was prepared using multiplex PCR. The instrument given in TCRdb is Illumina HiSeq 2000. The raw public data were reprocessed by TCRdb itself: fastp quality trimming at Q25, MiXCR clonotype calling, in-frame beta chains only. Every distinct CDR3 protein forms one entry, paired with its most common genes and DNA. A total of under 150,000 distinct CDR3 sequences appear in this sample, approximately 20% of them only once. Around 2.7% of the sample belongs to the ten largest clones. Lymph node samples came from the axillary draining lymph nodes of breast cancer patients. Sequences were obtained from axillary lymph node tissue. The receptors originated from a female donor with breast cancer. Some clones in this sample may be carry-over from other donors' samples.

At least ten counts were recorded for this clonotype. V usage is TRBV7-2 and J usage is TRBJ2-7; the match to TRBD1 covers 9 bases. The CDR3 is 15 amino acids. The ends lost 4 bases at V and 3 bases at J; junction bases unmatched: 7. Germline assignment: CDR1 SGHTA and CDR2 FQGNSA. CDR3 bases: TGTGCCAGCAGCTCTACAGGGGGCCCCTTCTACGAGCAGTACTTC. It is translated as CASSSTGGPFYEQYF.

This clonotype was recorded many times. This chain uses TRBV5-5 with TRBJ2-1; D not resolved. The germline CDR1 and CDR2 sequences are SGHKS and YYEKEE (reference sequence). V was trimmed by 0 bases and J by 8 bases, leaving 6 bases between them. The CDR3 runs to 12 residues. The CDR3 here is CASSLGLHEQFF. The CDR3 region has the DNA TGTGCCAGCAGCTTGGGTCTCCATGAGCAGTTCTTC.

This clonotype has at least ten counts. The rearrangement uses TRBV20-1 and TRBJ2-1; D gene unclear. The germline V gene has CDR1 DFQATT and CDR2 SNEGSKA (reference sequence). Trimming pared 3 bases from V and 3 bases from J, leaving 9 bases between. CDR3 length equals 13 residues. The CDR3 DNA is TGCAGTGCTAGGCAGCCTTACTACAATGAGCAGTTCTTC. It yields the protein CSARQPYYNEQFF.

The CDR3 coding sequence is TGTGCCAGCAGCGGCAGACAGGGAGGCACTGAAGCTTTCTTT. This gives the protein CASSGRQGGTEAFF. The genes are TRBV11-2 and TRBJ1-1, with 7 bases that match TRBD1. Germline V gene sequence: CDR1 SGHAT, CDR2 FQNNGV. Trimming at V came to 5 bases and at J to 4 bases, leaving 7 bases not matched to a gene. The CDR3 loop spans 14 amino acids.

In its sample, this clonotype was seen many times. This chain joins TRBV5-1 and TRBJ2-1, with 9 bases matching TRBD2. The CDR3 extends over 14 amino acids. Per the germline V gene, CDR1 is SGHRS and CDR2 is YFSETQ. V was clipped by 1 base and J by 7 bases; unmatched bases: 3. The chain's CDR3 is CASSLQREDNEQFF. The CDR3 DNA reads TGCGCCAGCAGCTTGCAGCGGGAGGATAATGAGCAGTTCTTC. The variable domain in full, completed from reference TRBV5-1 and TRBJ2-1, reads KAGVTQTPRYLIKTRGQQVTLSCSPISGHRSVSWYQQTPGQGLQFLFEYFSETQRNKGNFPGRFSGRQFSNSRSEMNVSTLELGDSALYLCASSLQREDNEQFFGPGTRLTVL.

The table lists this clonotype with a count of one. The V gene is TRBV28, the J gene TRBJ2-7; TRBD2 agrees at 10 bases. Germline CDR1 and CDR2: MDHEN and SYDVKM. The junction had 11 bases not matched to a gene; V was cut back by 6 bases and J by 3 bases. CDR3 length: 16 residues. CDR3: CASSPQWTSGLYEQYF. The DNA for the CDR3 is TGTGCCAGCAGCCCTCAGTGGACTAGCGGTCTCTACGAGCAGTACTTC. The full variable domain, completed using reference TRBV28 and TRBJ2-7, is DVKVTQSSRYLVKRTGEKVFLECVQDMDHENMFWYRQDPGLGLRLIYFSYDVKMKEKGDIPEGYSVSREKKERFSLILESASTNQTSMYLCASSPQWTSGLYEQYFGPGTRLTVT.

This clonotype showed up many times. CDR3 sequence (DNA): TGTGCCAGCAGTGCGGTAGCTAACTATGGCTACACCTTC. This translates into CASSAVANYGYTF. This chain joins TRBV2 and TRBJ1-2; no reliable D call. V dropped 4 bases and J dropped 0 bases, with 6 bases sitting between them. From germline, CDR1 is SNHLY and CDR2 FYNNEI. CDR3 length: 13 residues.

This clonotype was counted many times. The genes are TRBV5-6 and TRBJ2-3; D gene ambiguous. This CDR3 has 14 residues. Trimming removed 0 bases at V and 5 bases at J, with 10 bases between. Per the germline V gene, CDR1 is SGHDT and CDR2 is YYEEEE. DNA for the CDR3: TGTGCCAGCAGCTTGGCGAGTGGGGAAGATACGCAGTATTTT. It yields the protein CASSLASGEDTQYF.

A remark on this clonotype: Without the conserved terminal phenylalanine or tryptophan, this CDR3 likely stems from a read error. The chain employs TRBV5-4 and TRBJ2-2; D is tentatively TRBD1 or TRBD2 (5 bases each). V lost 2 bases and J lost 6, with 14 bases in between. Germline loops: CDR1 SGHNT, CDR2 YYREEE (reference sequence). This CDR3 comprises 15 residues. DNA of the CDR3: TGTGCCAGCAGCTTCGGTGGGGCGGGCGCCGGGGAGCTGTTTCTT. Protein sequence: CASSFGGAGAGELFL.

The chain combines TRBV24-1 with TRBJ2-2, with D perhaps TRBD1 (6 bases). The CDR3 length is 12 residues. CDR1 KGHDR and CDR2 SFDVKD come from the germline V gene. The V gene lost 7 bases and the J gene lost 5 bases, with 7 bases spanning the gap. DNA of the CDR3: TGTGCCACCAGGGGGGCAACCGGGGAGCTGTTTTTT. As protein: CATRGATGELFF.